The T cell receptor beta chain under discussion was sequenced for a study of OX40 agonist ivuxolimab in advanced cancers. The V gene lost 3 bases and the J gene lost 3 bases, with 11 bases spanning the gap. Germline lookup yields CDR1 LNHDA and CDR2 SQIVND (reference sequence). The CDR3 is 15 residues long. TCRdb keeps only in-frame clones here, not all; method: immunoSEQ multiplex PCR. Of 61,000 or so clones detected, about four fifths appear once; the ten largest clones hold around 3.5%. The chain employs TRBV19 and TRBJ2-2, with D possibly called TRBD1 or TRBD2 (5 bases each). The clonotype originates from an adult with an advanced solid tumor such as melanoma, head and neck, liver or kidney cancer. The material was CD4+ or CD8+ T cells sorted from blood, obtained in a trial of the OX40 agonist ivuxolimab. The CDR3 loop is CASSMGVSDTGELFF. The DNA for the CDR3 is TGTGCCAGTAGTATGGGGGTCTCGGACACCGGGGAGCTGTTTTTT.